This record concerns one T cell receptor beta chain sequence. An end of the junction differs from the germline gene, which may be a read error. Within the sample, other DNA sequences also encode this same CDR3. Germline assignment: CDR1 SGHAT and CDR2 FQNNGV. This CDR3 is 14 amino acids long. The data derive from a study of cytomegalovirus exposure and HLA in healthy donors. The PCR had 60 Vbeta and 13 Jbeta primers. Libraries were prepared by immunoSEQ multiplex PCR; TCRdb keeps only in-frame clonotypes and omits some of them. This sample yields approximately 90,000 clones, of which roughly 79% are seen a single time; 1.4% belongs to the top ten.

Sequencing input: PBMCs. The V call is TRBV11-2, the J call TRBJ1-1, with 7 bases aligning to TRBD1. The receptor was derived from a male donor in good health and CMV-seronegative. CDR3 DNA: TGTGCCAGCAGCTTGACAGGGTTGAACACCGAAGCTTTCTTT. Translation: CASSLTGLNTEAFF. Full variable domain (outside the CDR3, taken from reference TRBV11-2 and TRBJ1-1): EAGVAQSPRYKIIEKRQSVAFWCNPISGHATLYWYQQILGQGPKLLIQFQNNGVVDDSQLPKDRFSAERLKGVDSTLKIQPAKLEDSAVYLCASSLTGLNTEAFFGQGTRLTVV.